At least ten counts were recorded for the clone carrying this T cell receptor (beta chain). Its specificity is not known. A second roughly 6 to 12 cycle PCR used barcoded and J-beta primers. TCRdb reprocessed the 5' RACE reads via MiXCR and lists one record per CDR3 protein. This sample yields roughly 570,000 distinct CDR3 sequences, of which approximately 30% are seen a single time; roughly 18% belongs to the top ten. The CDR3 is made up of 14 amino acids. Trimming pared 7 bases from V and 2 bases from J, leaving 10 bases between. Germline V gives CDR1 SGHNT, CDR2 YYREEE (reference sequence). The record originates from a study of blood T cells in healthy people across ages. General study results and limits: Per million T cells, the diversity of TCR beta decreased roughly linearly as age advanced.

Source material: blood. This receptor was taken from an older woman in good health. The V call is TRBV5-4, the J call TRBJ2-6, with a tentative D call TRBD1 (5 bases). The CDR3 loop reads CASAGHPGANVLTF. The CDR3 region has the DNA TGTGCCAGCGCCGGACACCCTGGGGCCAACGTCCTGACTTTC. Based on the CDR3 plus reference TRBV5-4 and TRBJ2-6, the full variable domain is ETGVTQSPTHLIKTRGQQVTLRCSSQSGHNTVSWYQQALGQGPQFIFQYYREEENGRGNFPPRFSGLQFPNYSSELNVNALELDDSALYLCASAGHPGANVLTFGAGSRLTVL.